This T cell receptor beta chain is drawn from a study of OX40 agonist ivuxolimab in advanced cancers. The wider study: Patient treatment consisted of intravenous ivuxolimab administration every 2 weeks at 0.01 to 10 mg/kg. Each dose-escalation patient presented with hepatocellular carcinoma, melanoma, renal cell or head and neck cancer. Study-level results: Normalized T-cell clonal expansion was also low in some nonresponders.

As to this clone: The antigen remains undetermined.

CDR1 and CDR2 (germline): MDHEN, SYDVKM. The junction had 7 bases not matched to a gene; V was cut back by 6 bases and J by 4 bases. This CDR3 has 15 residues. TCRdb's table, derived via immunoSEQ multiplex PCR, lists solely in-frame clones and lacks some. The sample has about 57,000 clones; 83% are singletons. The sample consisted of CD4+ or CD8+ T cells sorted from blood, taken in a trial of the OX40 agonist ivuxolimab. The sequence was collected from an adult with an advanced solid tumor such as melanoma, head and neck, liver or kidney cancer. The V and J genes are TRBV28 and TRBJ2-3, with 10 nucleotides matching TRBD2. The CDR3 sequence: CASRTAGGGADTQYF. The DNA for the CDR3 is TGTGCCAGCAGGACAGCGGGAGGGGGGGCAGATACGCAGTATTTT.